The 2 T cell receptor beta chains below come from one sample, sequenced in a study of T cells in women clearing cervical HPV infection. Only in-frame clones appear in the TCRdb table, and some are missing; sequencing was by immunoSEQ multiplex PCR. This sample lists 20,000 to 30,000 clones; its ten largest clones have roughly 11%. Sequencing was done on a sample of blood buffy coat. These receptors were taken from a woman aged 18-69 years with a cervical HPV16 infection that either progressed to CIN3+ or cleared (not recorded which).

Its frequency marks this clone as medium-sized. The read finishes 3 residues shy of the CDR3 end, and the germline J gene is used to complete it. The chain has TRBV18 and TRBJ1-4, with 8 bases identical to TRBD1. CDR1 is KGHSH, CDR2 LQKENI, per germline. The V and J ends lost 3 bases and 4 bases, in that order; junction bases with no gene match: 4. The CDR3 sequence is 15 residues long. The CDR3 loop reads CASSPRDRINEKLFF. The CDR3 DNA, read in part, is TGTGCCAGCTCACCCCGGGACAGGATTAATGAAAAA.

In the case of this clone: The read ends 3 residues before the CDR3 terminus; that terminus is restored from the germline J gene. This rearrangement joins TRBV4-2 to TRBJ2-5, with a weak D call TRBD1 (6 bases). CDR3 length: 15 amino acids. V was shortened by 3 bases and J by 4 bases, with 15 bases between the two germline ends. Germline loops: CDR1 LGHNA, CDR2 YNFKEQ. The CDR3 loop is CASSQAETGGETQYF. The part of the CDR3 DNA that was read is TGTGCCAGCAGCCAGGCGGAGACAGGCGGAGAGACC.